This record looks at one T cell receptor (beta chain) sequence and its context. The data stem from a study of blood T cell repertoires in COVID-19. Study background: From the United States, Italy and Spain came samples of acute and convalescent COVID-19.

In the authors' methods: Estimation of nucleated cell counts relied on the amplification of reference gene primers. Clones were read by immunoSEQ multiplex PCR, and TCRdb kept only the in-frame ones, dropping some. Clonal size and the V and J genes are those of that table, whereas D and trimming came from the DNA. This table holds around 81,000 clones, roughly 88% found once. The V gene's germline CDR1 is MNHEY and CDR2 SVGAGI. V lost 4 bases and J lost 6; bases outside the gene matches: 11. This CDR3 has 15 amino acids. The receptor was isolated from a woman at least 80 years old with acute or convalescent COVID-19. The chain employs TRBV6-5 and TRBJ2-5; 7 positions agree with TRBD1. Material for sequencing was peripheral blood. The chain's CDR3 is CASSSGDRAYKTQYF. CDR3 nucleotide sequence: TGTGCCAGCAGTTCCGGAGACAGGGCCTACAAGACCCAGTACTTC.